This T cell receptor beta chain derives from a study of vaccination and CD4 T cells after COVID-19. About the study: Convalescent patients had positive nasal swab PCR results for SARS-CoV-2. Disease was mild in several and severe in one.

Looked up from germline, CDR1 is ENHRY and CDR2 is SYGVKD. The V and J ends lost 10 bases and 9 bases, in that order; junction bases with no gene match: 15. This CDR3 spans 14 amino acids. Time point given: late sampling 161 to 241 days after vaccination in a few convalescent patients. Using its own MiXCR run on the PCR reads, TCRdb lists one record per CDR3 protein. Found here are 35,000 to 45,000 distinct CDR3 sequences, 36% of them singletons; the top ten hold roughly 5.9%. This rearrangement joins TRBV10-3 to TRBJ1-5; 7 bases are shared with TRBD1. The TCR was taken from a human donor who had recovered from COVID-19. The material was CD4+ T cells from blood, obtained about 7 months after SARS-CoV-2 vaccination. The CDR3 spells CATGVDRSKGPQHF. The CDR3 DNA reads TGTGCCACCGGGGTGGACAGGAGTAAGGGGCCCCAGCATTTT.